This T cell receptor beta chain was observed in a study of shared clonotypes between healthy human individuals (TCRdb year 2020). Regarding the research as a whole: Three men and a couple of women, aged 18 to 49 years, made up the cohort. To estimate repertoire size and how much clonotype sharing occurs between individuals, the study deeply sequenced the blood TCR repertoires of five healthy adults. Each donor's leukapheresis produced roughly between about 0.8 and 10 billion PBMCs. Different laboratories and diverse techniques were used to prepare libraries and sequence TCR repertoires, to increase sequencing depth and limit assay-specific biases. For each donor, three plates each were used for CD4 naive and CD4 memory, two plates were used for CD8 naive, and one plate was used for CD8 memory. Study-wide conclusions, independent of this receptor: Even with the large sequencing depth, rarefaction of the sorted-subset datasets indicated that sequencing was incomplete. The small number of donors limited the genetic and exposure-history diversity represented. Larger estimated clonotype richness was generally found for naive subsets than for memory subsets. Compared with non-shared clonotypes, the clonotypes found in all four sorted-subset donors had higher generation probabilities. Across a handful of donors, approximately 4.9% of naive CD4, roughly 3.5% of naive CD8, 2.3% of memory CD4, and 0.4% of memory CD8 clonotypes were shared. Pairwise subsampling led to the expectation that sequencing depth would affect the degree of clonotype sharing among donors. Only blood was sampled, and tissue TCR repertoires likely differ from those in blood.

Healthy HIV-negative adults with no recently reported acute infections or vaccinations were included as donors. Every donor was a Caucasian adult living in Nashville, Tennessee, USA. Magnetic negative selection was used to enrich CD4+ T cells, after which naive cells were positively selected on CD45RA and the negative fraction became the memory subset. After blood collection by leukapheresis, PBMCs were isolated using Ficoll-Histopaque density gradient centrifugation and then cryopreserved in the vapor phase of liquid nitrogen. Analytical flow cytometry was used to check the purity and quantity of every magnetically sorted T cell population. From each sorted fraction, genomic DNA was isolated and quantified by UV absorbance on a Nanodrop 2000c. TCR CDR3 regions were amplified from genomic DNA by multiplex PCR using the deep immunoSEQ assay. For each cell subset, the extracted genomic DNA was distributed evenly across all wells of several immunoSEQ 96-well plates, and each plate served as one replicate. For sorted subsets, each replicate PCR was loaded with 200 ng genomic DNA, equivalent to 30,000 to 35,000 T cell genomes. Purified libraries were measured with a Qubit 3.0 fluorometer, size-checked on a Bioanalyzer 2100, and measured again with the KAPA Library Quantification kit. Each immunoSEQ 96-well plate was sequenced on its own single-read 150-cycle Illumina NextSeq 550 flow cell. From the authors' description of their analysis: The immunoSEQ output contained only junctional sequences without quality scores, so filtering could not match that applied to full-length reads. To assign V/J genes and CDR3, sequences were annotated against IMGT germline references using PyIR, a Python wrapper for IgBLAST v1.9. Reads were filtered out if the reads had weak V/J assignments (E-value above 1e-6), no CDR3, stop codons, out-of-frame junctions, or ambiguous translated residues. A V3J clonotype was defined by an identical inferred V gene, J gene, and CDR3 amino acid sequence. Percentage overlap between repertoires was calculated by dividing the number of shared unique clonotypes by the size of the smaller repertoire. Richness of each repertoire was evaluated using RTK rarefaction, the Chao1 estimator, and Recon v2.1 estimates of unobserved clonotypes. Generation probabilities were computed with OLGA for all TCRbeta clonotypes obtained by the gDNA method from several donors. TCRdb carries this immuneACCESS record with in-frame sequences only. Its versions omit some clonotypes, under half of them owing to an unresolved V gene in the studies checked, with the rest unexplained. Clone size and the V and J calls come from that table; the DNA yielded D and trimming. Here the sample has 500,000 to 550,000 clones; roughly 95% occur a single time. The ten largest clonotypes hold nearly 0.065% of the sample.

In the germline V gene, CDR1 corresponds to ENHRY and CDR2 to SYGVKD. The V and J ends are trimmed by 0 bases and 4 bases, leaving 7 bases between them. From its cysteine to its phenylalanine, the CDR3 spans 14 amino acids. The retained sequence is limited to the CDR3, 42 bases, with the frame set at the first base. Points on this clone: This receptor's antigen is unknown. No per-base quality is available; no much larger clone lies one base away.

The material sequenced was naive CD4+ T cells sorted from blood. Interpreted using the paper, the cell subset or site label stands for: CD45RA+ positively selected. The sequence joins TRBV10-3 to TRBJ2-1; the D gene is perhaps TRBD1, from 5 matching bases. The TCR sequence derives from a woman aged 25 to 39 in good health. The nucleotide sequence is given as TGTGCCATCAGTGAGTCCCAGGGTTACAATGAGCAGTTCTTC. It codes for CAISESQGYNEQFF.